In its sample, the clone carrying this T cell receptor beta chain was seen once. CDR3 length: 14 amino acids. Trimming left V 1 base short and J 7 bases short, with 13 bases between. Looked up from germline, CDR1 is MDHEN and CDR2 is SYDVKM. TCRdb keeps only in-frame clones here, not all; method: immunoSEQ multiplex PCR. The repertoire consists of tens of thousands of clones, with 85% to 95% occurring once and the leading ten covering under 0.3%. This specimen belongs to a study of technical replicates of blood from a handful of donors. The V call is TRBV28, the J call TRBJ1-2, with D uncertain. Sequencing used T cells isolated from PBMCs. This TCR came from a human donor in good health. The CDR3 reads CASSLFREGPGYTF. CDR3 nucleotide sequence: TGTGCCAGCAGTTTATTCCGGGAAGGCCCTGGCTACACCTTC.